This TCR beta chain was retrieved from a study of early T cells in non-severe SARS-CoV-2 infection. Study-level background: Sequencing used unsorted whole-blood bulk RNA, so chains lack pairing.

Germline trimming cut 3 bases from V and 6 bases from J; bases unmatched to any gene: 7. The CDR3 contains 17 residues. This clonotype occurred many times. The TCR library protocol was used to attach unique molecular identifiers. These identifiers were attached to individual cDNA molecules. One entry per CDR3 protein results from TCRdb running MiXCR on the 5' RACE reads. The repertoire holds about 80,000 distinct CDR3 sequences, with approximately 12% as singletons. This receptor was obtained from an adult who was a healthcare worker with PCR-confirmed SARS-CoV-2 infection or an uninfected control (not recorded which). The chain employs TRBV12-3 or TRBV12-4 and TRBJ2-1; 14 nucleotides align to TRBD2. Sequencing used whole blood. CDR3 amino acids: CASSFAGGLAGGNEQFF. CDR3 DNA sequence: TGTGCCAGCAGTTTTGCAGGTGGACTAGCGGGAGGCAATGAGCAGTTCTTC.